This T cell receptor beta chain emerged from a study of blood T cell repertoires in COVID-19 (TCRdb year 2020). For the study in its entirety: Collaborator samples came from the United States, Italy and Spain and covered acute and convalescent phases of COVID-19. The prospective study material was composed of cDNA or gDNA derived from T cells, B-cell-depleted T cells, or PBMCs. The dataset comprised deeply sampled blood TCRbeta repertoires from subjects exposed to, actively infected with, or recovered from COVID-19. The repertoires were released in a freely available public database intended as a resource for research on the immune response to SARS-CoV-2. The samples were drawn from the first 160 participants of the ongoing ImmuneRACE study and from 1,254 subjects provided by 6 global collaborators. A de-identified subject ID, COVID-19 status, age in years and sex were almost always included in the sample metadata. HLA class I and class II types, where available, came from metadata supplied by the sample provider rather than from assay-based typing.

The research as a whole found: The amount of clinical and demographic metadata varied by source and participant and was provided uncurated.

The immunoSEQ Assay, a bias-controlled multiplex PCR, was used to amplify TCRbeta CDR3 regions from genomic DNA. In the original analysis: Nucleated cell counts per sample were estimated from amplification of reference gene primers within the assay. To quantify the absolute abundance of each unique TCRbeta CDR3 rearrangement, sequence reads were collapsed and filtered. Productive Simpson clonality was computed per sample as the square root of Simpson's diversity index over productive rearrangements. TCRdb carries this immuneACCESS record with in-frame sequences only. Its versions omit some clonotypes, under half of them owing to an unresolved V gene in the studies checked, with the rest unexplained. V and J calls and clone size are copied from that table; D and trimming were computed from the DNA. Counted in this sample were about 84,000 clones; nearly 95% of them appeared once. The ten largest clones represent about 4.5% of the sample.

Whole blood was collected in K2EDTA tubes by collaborating institutions according to the institutions' own protocols. Collaborator samples were shipped for TCRbeta analysis as frozen whole blood, isolated PBMCs, or DNA extracted from either sample type. Concerning this clone: This clone's antigen is unknown. No qualities accompany the bases; no much larger clone lies one base away.

The CDR3 goes from the cysteine to the phenylalanine over 17 residues. Of all the DNA, just the CDR3 is kept, 51 bases in frame from base 1. Trimming removed 6 bases from V and 3 bases from J; the gene matches leave 6 bases unexplained. Per the germline V gene, MDHEN is the CDR1 and SYDVKM is the CDR2. Sequences were obtained from peripheral blood. The receptor comes from a human donor with active COVID-19. The donor label of this sample is uncertain. Recombination joined TRBV28 with TRBJ2-1, with 15 middle bases fitting TRBD2. The nucleotide sequence is given as TGTGCCAGCAGACTCGGGACTAGCGGGAGGATCTACAATGAGCAGTTCTTC. Translation gives CASRLGTSGRIYNEQFF.